Each of the 14 T cell receptor beta chains below was sequenced from the same sample in a study of blood T cell repertoires in COVID-19. Clones were sequenced by immunoSEQ multiplex PCR, and TCRdb holds only the in-frame ones, with some missing. The sample contains about 28,000 clones, over 75% of which appear only once. Sequencing used peripheral blood. These receptor sequences come from a woman aged 60-75 years with acute or convalescent COVID-19.

V usage is TRBV27 and J usage is TRBJ2-2; 8 bases align to TRBD1. This CDR3 has 17 amino acids. V lost 6 bases, J lost 0 bases, and 9 bases stayed unmatched. Looked up from germline, CDR1 is MNHEY and CDR2 is SMNVEV (reference sequence). The CDR3 nucleotides are TGTGCCAGCAGGAAGGACAGGGACCCTGCGAACACCGGGGAGCTGTTTTTT. This encodes CASRKDRDPANTGELFF.

This clone was picked up one time. The chain carries TRBV10-3 and TRBJ2-5; 8 positions agree with TRBD1. The CDR3 length is 12 residues. The J segment lost 5 bases and the V segment lost 8 bases, leaving 4 bases of the junction unmatched. Germline V gene lookup returns CDR1 ENHRY and CDR2 SYGVKD. The DNA of the CDR3 is TGTGCCATCGGACAGGGTAGTGAGACCCAGTACTTC. Translation gives CAIGQGSETQYF.

The gene calls are TRBV14 and TRBJ2-5; 8 bases map to TRBD2. Per germline, CDR1 SGHDN and CDR2 FVKESK. The V gene end was trimmed by 1 base and the J gene end by 6 bases; junction bases not matched to a gene: 7. CDR3 length: 15 residues. CDR3 in amino acids: CASSQAGGALKTQYF. Here the CDR3 DNA reads TGTGCCAGCAGCCAAGCCGGGGGGGCCTTAAAGACCCAGTACTTC.

The J gene is TRBJ2-2, the V gene TRBV30; D uncertain. Germline V gene sequence: CDR1 GTSNPN, CDR2 SVGIG (reference sequence). With 1 base removed from V and 13 bases from J, the gap between germline ends came to 13 bases. The CDR3 consists of 12 residues. The CDR3: CAWSDYPTGLFF. CDR3 DNA: TGTGCCTGGAGTGATTATCCGACTGGGCTGTTTTTT.

J is TRBJ2-1 and V is TRBV18, with a weak D call TRBD1 (5 bases). Germline V gene data show CDR1 as KGHSH and CDR2 as LQKENI. Trimming removed 3 bases from V and 6 bases from J, with 21 bases in between. The CDR3 sequence is 17 residues long. The CDR3 loop reads CASSPDLGLDLGNEQFF. CDR3 nucleotides: TGTGCCAGCTCACCTGACCTGGGGCTAGATCTTGGCAATGAGCAGTTCTTC.

The V gene is TRBV6-5, the J gene TRBJ1-5; maybe TRBD1 (5 bases). Germline V gene lookup returns CDR1 MNHEY and CDR2 SVGAGI. The CDR3 sequence is 13 residues long. V was cut by 6 bases and J by 3 bases, with 9 bases left in between. The DNA for the CDR3 is TGTGCCAGCAGCCGACAGAACAATCAGCCCCAGCATTTT. It yields the protein CASSRQNNQPQHF.

The chain couples TRBV3-1 (or the pseudogene TRBV3-2) to TRBJ1-1; D call uncertain. Deletions cut 4 bases from V and 3 bases from J, with 15 bases between. This CDR3 has 15 residues. In germline, CDR1 is LGHDT, CDR2 YNNKEL (reference sequence). CDR3 nucleotide sequence: TGTGCCAGCAGCCTCCTAGGAGAGGGAGACACTGAAGCTTTCTTT. It translates to CASSLLGEGDTEAFF.

This clone was counted once. This chain links TRBV19 with TRBJ1-6; D might be TRBD1 (5 bases). Trimming pared 4 bases from V and 9 bases from J, leaving 10 bases between. The CDR3 length is 13 residues. Germline V gives CDR1 LNHDA, CDR2 SQIVND (reference sequence). CDR3 amino acids: CASSTLQVSPLHF. The CDR3, as DNA: TGTGCCAGTAGTACATTACAGGTTTCACCCCTCCACTTT.

The chain links TRBV24-1 to TRBJ1-1, with a tentative D call TRBD1 (6 bases). Trimming pared 5 bases from V and 5 bases from J, leaving 17 bases between. The CDR3 has 15 residues. CDR1 is KGHDR, CDR2 SFDVKD, per germline. CDR3 bases: TGTGCCACCAGTGCCGTTCGAGGGGGTGTGACTGAAGCTTTCTTT. This translates into CATSAVRGGVTEAFF.

The chain combines TRBV5-1 with TRBJ2-7; no definite D call. Deletions cut 2 bases from V and 0 bases from J, with 9 bases between. The CDR3 totals 14 residues. Germline V CDR1 and CDR2: SGHRS, YFSETQ. The CDR3 here is CASSFGQSSYEQYF. DNA for the CDR3: TGCGCCAGCAGCTTTGGGCAGAGCTCCTACGAGCAGTACTTC.

The chain employs TRBV28 and TRBJ1-2; TRBD1 aligns across 8 bases. The CDR3 is 17 amino acids. V shed 2 bases and J 4 bases; nucleotides not matched to a gene: 12. In germline, CDR1 is MDHEN, CDR2 SYDVKM. The chain's CDR3 is CASSLGGMADRAYGYTF. The CDR3 region has the DNA TGTGCCAGCAGTTTAGGCGGTATGGCGGACAGGGCCTATGGCTACACCTTC.

V gene TRBV9 combines with J gene TRBJ1-3, with a tentative D call TRBD1 (6 bases). From germline, CDR1 is SGDLS and CDR2 YYNGEE. There are 17 residues in the CDR3. V was cut by 0 bases and J by 2 bases, with 15 bases left in between. CDR3 sequence: CASSVATTGSTGNTIYF. Here the CDR3 DNA reads TGTGCCAGCAGCGTAGCGACGACAGGAAGTACTGGAAACACCATATATTTT. The full variable domain, with the rest looked up from reference TRBV9 and TRBJ1-3, is DSGVTQTPKHLITATGQRVTLRCSPRSGDLSVYWYQQSLDQGLQFLIQYYNGEERAKGNILERFSAQQFPDLHSELNLSSLELGDSALYFCASSVATTGSTGNTIYFGEGSWLTVV.

The chain uses TRBV30 and TRBJ1-4; D is perhaps TRBD1 (6 bases). The CDR3 consists of 13 residues. CDR1 is GTSNPN and CDR2 is SVGIG in the germline V gene (reference sequence). CDR3 sequence reads: CAAGQRFNEKLFF. CDR3 DNA sequence: TGTGCAGCAGGACAGCGTTTTAATGAAAAACTGTTTTTT.

Note on this clone: An end of the junction differs from the germline gene, which may be a read error. J is TRBJ2-5 and V is TRBV5-1; TRBD2 matches 8 bases. Germline V CDR1 and CDR2: SGHRS, YFSETQ. CDR3 length equals 15 residues. The CDR3 nucleotides read TGCGCCAGCAACTTGGGCGGGGGGTACCAAGAGACCCAGTACTTC. Encoded protein: CASNLGGGYQETQYF.